The 24 T cell receptor beta chains reported below all come from one sample, sequenced in a study of cytomegalovirus exposure and HLA in healthy donors. Assay used: immunoSEQ multiplex PCR; TCRdb lists only in-frame clones, some missing. The data hold roughly 130,000 clones, with around 89% observed a single time. Sequencing was done on a sample of PBMCs. Receptor source: a woman in her twenties or thirties in good health and CMV-seropositive.

V and J are TRBV29-1 and TRBJ2-5, with TRBD1 matching 9 bases. Germline V gene lookup returns CDR1 SQVTM and CDR2 ANQGSEA. Trimming at V came to 5 bases and at J to 4 bases, leaving 8 bases not matched to a gene. This CDR3 comprises 14 residues. CDR3 DNA: TGCAGCGTTCTAAGGACAGGGGCAGGAGAGACCCAGTACTTC. Protein sequence: CSVLRTGAGETQYF. Using reference TRBV29-1 and TRBJ2-5 for the parts outside the CDR3, the full variable domain is SAVISQKPSRDICQRGTSLTIQCQVDSQVTMMFWYRQQPGQSLTLIATANQGSEATYESGFVIDKFPISRPNLTFSTLTVSNMSPEDSSIYLCSVLRTGAGETQYFGPGTRLLVL.

The rearrangement links TRBV7-3 to TRBJ2-1, with 11 positions matching TRBD2. Trimming cost V 5 bases and J 6 bases; bases outside gene matches: 12. CDR3 length: 17 amino acids. Per the germline V gene, CDR1 is SGHTA and CDR2 is FQGTGA. The CDR3, as DNA: TGTGCCAGCAGCCCGGGCCTAGCGGGAGGAGTTGGCAATGAGCAGTTCTTC. Its protein product is CASSPGLAGGVGNEQFF.

This chain uses TRBV2 with TRBJ2-7; D is undetermined. CDR3 length equals 15 residues. CDR1 and CDR2 from the germline V gene are SNHLY and FYNNEI. The ends were cut back, 2 bases at V and 0 bases at J, with 11 bases in the middle. This CDR3 is CASSELQSSSYEQYF. The CDR3 coding sequence is TGTGCCAGCAGTGAATTACAGTCGAGCTCCTACGAGCAGTACTTC.

The V call is TRBV18, the J call TRBJ2-1, with 7 nucleotides matching TRBD2. The CDR3 is 15 residues long. Germline lookup yields CDR1 KGHSH and CDR2 LQKENI. Unmatched junction bases numbered 4, after V lost 0 bases and J lost 5 bases. Written as DNA, the CDR3 is TGTGCCAGCTCACCACCTAGCGCGGGGGACAATGAGCAGTTCTTC. Amino acid sequence: CASSPPSAGDNEQFF.

The rearrangement links TRBV2 to TRBJ2-5, with D unresolved. CDR1 is SNHLY, CDR2 FYNNEI, per germline. Trimming stripped 1 base from V and 0 bases from J, with 6 bases between. The CDR3 spans 14 residues. The DNA for the CDR3 is TGTGCCAGCAGTGAAGGGGCACACCAAGAGACCCAGTACTTC. The encoded protein is CASSEGAHQETQYF. The variable domain in full, with the rest retrieved from reference TRBV2 and TRBJ2-5, is EPEVTQTPSHQVTQMGQEVILRCVPISNHLYFYWYRQILGQKVEFLVSFYNNEISEKSEIFDDQFSVERPDGSNFTLKIRSTKLEDSAMYFCASSEGAHQETQYFGPGTRLLVL.

The rearrangement uses TRBV5-1 and TRBJ1-1, with no clear D. Germline assignment: CDR1 SGHRS and CDR2 YFSETQ. The ends were cut back, 7 bases at V and 6 bases at J, with 16 bases in the middle. The CDR3 sequence is 13 residues long. The CDR3 region is CASGLGAGSEAFF. Here the CDR3 DNA reads TGCGCCAGCGGGCTAGGAGCGGGGTCTGAAGCTTTCTTT.

The V call is TRBV4-1, the J call TRBJ1-5, with D possibly matching TRBD1 (5 bases). The V end was cut by 1 base, the J end by 6 bases, with 22 bases between. The germline V gene encodes CDR1 MGHRA and CDR2 YSYEKL. The length of the CDR3 is 18 residues. This CDR3 is CASSQGAQQGVRGQPQHF. The CDR3 DNA follows: TGCGCCAGCAGCCAAGGCGCACAGCAGGGTGTTCGAGGTCAGCCCCAGCATTTT.

This sequence joins TRBV19 and TRBJ1-1, with D perhaps matching TRBD1 (5 bases). Germline V gives CDR1 LNHDA, CDR2 SQIVND (reference sequence). This CDR3 contains 18 residues. V was shortened by 3 bases and J by 4 bases, with 24 bases between the two germline ends. DNA of the CDR3: TGTGCCAGTAGTATCCGCGGCAGGGTCGGTGTCATGAGCACTGAAGCTTTCTTT. It yields the protein CASSIRGRVGVMSTEAFF.

This chain joins TRBV5-1 and TRBJ2-3, with D perhaps matching TRBD2 (6 bases). Germline V gives CDR1 SGHRS, CDR2 YFSETQ. The CDR3 extends over 15 amino acids. V shed 4 bases and J shed 4 bases, with 16 bases lying between them. This CDR3 is CASSPQGPGADTQYF. The CDR3 DNA follows: TGCGCCAGCAGCCCGCAGGGCCCGGGAGCAGATACGCAGTATTTT.

The V call is TRBV7-9, the J call TRBJ2-7; 7 bases fit TRBD1. Germline V CDR1 and CDR2: SEHNR, FQNEAQ (reference sequence). The CDR3 is 16 amino acids. V was pared by 1 base and J by 3 bases, with 9 bases of the junction left unmatched. As DNA, the CDR3 is TGTGCCAGCAGCTTAGGTTTAGGGGGCTCCTTCTACGAGCAGTACTTC. Residues: CASSLGLGGSFYEQYF. The full variable domain, its missing parts supplied by reference TRBV7-9 and TRBJ2-7, is DTGVSQNPRHKITKRGQNVTFRCDPISEHNRLYWYRQTLGQGPEFLTYFQNEAQLEKSRLLSDRFSAERPKGSFSTLEIQRTEQGDSAMYLCASSLGLGGSFYEQYFGPGTRLTVT.

This sequence joins TRBV6-5 and TRBJ2-1; tentative D call: TRBD2 (6 bases). CDR1 is MNHEY, CDR2 SVGAGI, per germline. Trimming pared 4 bases from V and 6 bases from J, leaving 10 bases between. The CDR3 runs 13 residues. DNA of the CDR3: TGTGCCAGCAGTTCACCTAGCGTCAATGAGCAGTTCTTC. Its translation is CASSSPSVNEQFF.

The gene calls are TRBV11-2 and TRBJ1-4; 7 bases map to TRBD1. V trimming: 5 bases; J trimming: 8 bases; junction bases outside the gene matches: 11. The CDR3 sequence is 15 residues long. Germline V gene data show CDR1 as SGHAT and CDR2 as FQNNGV. The DNA of the CDR3 is TGTGCCAGCAGCATGTCAGGGGGAGTAGGCGAAAAACTGTTTTTT. Protein sequence: CASSMSGGVGEKLFF.

This clone has a handful of counts. The J gene is TRBJ2-2, the V gene TRBV29-1, with 9 positions matching TRBD1. V gave up 6 bases and J gave up 7 bases; unmatched junction bases: 6. The CDR3 has 13 amino acids. Per germline, CDR1 SQVTM and CDR2 ANQGSEA. CDR3 protein: CSVRDRDDGELFF. The CDR3 nucleotides read TGCAGCGTCCGGGACAGGGATGACGGGGAGCTGTTTTTT.

V usage is TRBV5-4 and J usage is TRBJ1-4, with a tentative D call TRBD1 (6 bases). Trimming took 3 bases from V and 3 from J, leaving 12 bases between them. Looked up from germline, CDR1 is SGHNT and CDR2 is YYREEE (reference sequence). There are 15 residues in the CDR3. The DNA for the CDR3 is TGTGCCAGCAGCTCCTGGGGGGGCGCTAATGAAAAACTGTTTTTT. This encodes CASSSWGGANEKLFF.

The V gene is TRBV28, the J gene TRBJ1-5; D call uncertain. CDR3 length: 14 residues. Germline V gives CDR1 MDHEN, CDR2 SYDVKM. Trimming cost V 2 bases and J 3 bases, with 8 bases left between them. The CDR3: CASSLQLINQPQHF. The CDR3 nucleotides are TGTGCCAGCAGTTTACAACTGATCAATCAGCCCCAGCATTTT.

This clone was detected once. This sequence joins TRBV9 and TRBJ2-2, with 7 bases identical to TRBD1. With V trimmed by 0 bases and J by 0 bases, 5 bases remained unmatched. CDR3 size: 17 residues. Germline V CDR1 and CDR2: SGDLS, YYNGEE. CDR3 in DNA: TGTGCCAGCAGCGTAGAGCCGGACAGGCCGAACACCGGGGAGCTGTTTTTT. It encodes CASSVEPDRPNTGELFF.

This chain uses TRBV28 with TRBJ2-1; 8 bases line up with TRBD2. The CDR3 has 16 residues. Germline V gene sequence: CDR1 MDHEN, CDR2 SYDVKM. V shed 4 bases and J 5 bases; nucleotides not matched to a gene: 10. The CDR3 region is CASSSQAGTRNNEQFF. As DNA, the CDR3 is TGTGCCAGCAGTTCCCAGGCTGGGACTAGAAACAATGAGCAGTTCTTC. Together with reference TRBV28 and TRBJ2-1, the CDR3 gives the full variable domain: DVKVTQSSRYLVKRTGEKVFLECVQDMDHENMFWYRQDPGLGLRLIYFSYDVKMKEKGDIPEGYSVSREKKERFSLILESASTNQTSMYLCASSSQAGTRNNEQFFGPGTRLTVL.

This chain uses TRBV19 with TRBJ2-7; the match to TRBD1 covers 9 bases. Trimming cost V 5 bases and J 5 bases; bases outside gene matches: 10. Per germline, CDR1 LNHDA and CDR2 SQIVND (reference sequence). CDR3 size: 15 residues. CDR3 loop: CASSSSGQGIDEQYF. The CDR3 DNA reads as TGTGCCAGTAGTTCATCGGGACAGGGTATCGACGAGCAGTACTTC.

The chain combines TRBV11-2 with TRBJ2-1; 8 bases fit TRBD2. The length of the CDR3 is 14 residues. Germline values: CDR1 SGHAT, CDR2 FQNNGV. J lost 8 bases, V lost 5 bases, and 8 bases had no gene match. The CDR3 bases are TGTGCCAGCAGCCCGGGGGGGACCGGGGATGAGCAGTTCTTC. Amino acids: CASSPGGTGDEQFF.

The chain joins TRBV15 to TRBJ2-5, with 9 positions matching TRBD2. CDR1 LNHNV and CDR2 YYDKDF come from the germline V gene (reference sequence). This CDR3 contains 15 residues. Trimming cost V 9 bases and J 5 bases; bases outside gene matches: 13. The CDR3 here is CATGTSPSGVETQYF. As DNA, the CDR3 is TGTGCCACGGGGACTAGCCCATCGGGGGTGGAGACCCAGTACTTC.

The V gene is TRBV19, the J gene TRBJ2-7; 13 bases are shared with TRBD2. Germline CDR1 and CDR2: LNHDA and SQIVND (reference sequence). The CDR3 length is 20 residues. Losses at the gene ends were 4 bases for V and 0 bases for J; bases not matched to a gene: 15. The CDR3 DNA is TGTGCCAGTAGTAAGTCAGGACTACTAGCGGGAGGGCACAGCTCCTACGAGCAGTACTTC. Translated, it gives CASSKSGLLAGGHSSYEQYF.

This sequence joins TRBV2 and TRBJ1-2, with 7 bases matching TRBD1. Losses at the gene ends were 7 bases for V and 0 bases for J; bases not matched to a gene: 5. Germline V gene data show CDR1 as SNHLY and CDR2 as FYNNEI. CDR3 size: 14 residues. Here the CDR3 reads CASILGQSNYGYTF. CDR3 nucleotide sequence: TGTGCCAGCATCCTGGGACAGTCTAACTATGGCTACACCTTC.

The chain employs TRBV27 and TRBJ1-2, with D perhaps TRBD1 (5 bases). Per germline, CDR1 MNHEY and CDR2 SMNVEV (reference sequence). With 6 bases removed from V and 5 bases from J, the gap between germline ends came to 13 bases. The CDR3 consists of 13 residues. CDR3 in amino acids: CASSIGAGYGYTF. The CDR3 DNA is TGTGCCAGCAGCATAGGTGCAGGGTATGGCTACACCTTC.

This clone was observed once. The chain recombines TRBV7-3 with TRBJ2-2; D is possibly TRBD2 (6 bases). Between the trimmed V and J ends, which lost 3 bases and 1 base, there was a span of 6 bases. The V gene's germline CDR1 is SGHTA and CDR2 FQGTGA. The CDR3 consists of 14 residues. The CDR3 loop reads CASSLGLNTGELFF. The CDR3 coding sequence is TGTGCCAGCAGCTTGGGACTGAACACCGGGGAGCTGTTTTTT. The full variable domain, rest sourced from reference TRBV7-3 and TRBJ2-2, is GAGVSQTPSNKVTEKGKYVELRCDPISGHTALYWYRQSLGQGPEFLIYFQGTGAADDSGLPNDRFFAVRPEGSVSTLKIQRTERGDSAVYLCASSLGLNTGELFFGEGSRLTVL.